The 9 T cell receptor beta chains below come from one sample, sequenced in a study of brain metastases from non-small cell lung cancer. Method: immunoSEQ multiplex PCR; TCRdb's copy keeps in-frame clones and lacks some. The table includes 350 to 450 clones, 70% to 90% detected once. The sequencing input was tumor-adjacent normal tissue. Every receptor here comes from a donor aged 40 or over with non-small cell lung cancer.

This clone qualifies as hyperexpanded. This specimen includes other DNA sequences encoding the same CDR3. The rearrangement links TRBV5-1 to TRBJ1-1; no firm D call. Germline loops: CDR1 SGHRS, CDR2 YFSETQ. CDR3 size: 14 residues. Between the trimmed V and J ends, which lost 3 bases and 0 bases, there was a span of 9 bases. This chain's CDR3 is CASSSGRLNTEAFF. The DNA of the CDR3 is TGCGCCAGCAGCTCGGGTAGGTTGAACACTGAAGCTTTCTTT.

CDR3 in DNA: TGTGCCATCACCTCGAAACCCCTGACAGGGTCGAACACTGAAGCTTTCTTT. Protein: CAITSKPLTGSNTEAFF. The chain employs TRBV10-3 and TRBJ1-1, with 7 bases identical to TRBD1. Looked up from germline, CDR1 is ENHRY and CDR2 is SYGVKD. J was trimmed by 1 base and V by 7 bases; bases with no gene match: 15. This CDR3 contains 17 residues.

The chain uses TRBV3-1 (or the pseudogene TRBV3-2) and TRBJ1-6; D is unresolved. Germline lookup yields CDR1 LGHDT and CDR2 YNNKEL (reference sequence). This CDR3 region has 18 residues. Between the trimmed V and J ends, which lost 4 bases and 5 bases, there was a span of 21 bases. CDR3 in amino acids: CASSRRSPIIHHNSPLHF. The DNA for the CDR3 is TGTGCCAGCAGCCGACGCTCTCCCATCATACATCATAATTCACCCCTCCACTTT.

This chain connects TRBV4-3 to TRBJ2-1, with 7 bases matching TRBD2. J lost 4 bases, V lost 3 bases, and 9 bases had no gene match. The CDR3 consists of 16 residues. Per germline, CDR1 LGHNA and CDR2 YSLEER. The CDR3 protein is CASSQEPSGTYNEQFF. CDR3 bases: TGCGCCAGCAGCCAGGAGCCTAGCGGAACATACAATGAGCAGTTCTTC.

Note on this clone: An end of the junction differs from the germline gene, which may be a read error. The chain is built from TRBV11-1 and TRBJ2-1, with D possibly matching TRBD1 (6 bases). CDR3 length equals 16 residues. The germline V gene encodes CDR1 SGHAT and CDR2 FQDESV (reference sequence). DNA for the CDR3: TGTGTCAGCAGCTTACAGGGAAAGGGGTACTACAATGAGCAGTTCTTC. Residues: CVSSLQGKGYYNEQFF. The variable domain in full, with the rest retrieved from reference TRBV11-1 and TRBJ2-1, is EAEVAQSPRYKITEKSQAVAFWCDPISGHATLYWYRQILGQGPELLVQFQDESVVDDSQLPKDRFSAERLKGVDSTLKIQPAELGDSAMYLCVSSLQGKGYYNEQFFGPGTRLTVL.

This chain connects TRBV6-5 to TRBJ1-1; D is perhaps TRBD1 (6 bases). Trimming took 7 bases from V and 4 from J, leaving 13 bases between them. The CDR3 runs to 13 residues. CDR1 and CDR2 (germline): MNHEY, SVGAGI. The CDR3 coding sequence is TGTGCCAGCATCAAGGGGGGCAGCACTGAAGCTTTCTTT. Amino acid sequence: CASIKGGSTEAFF.

This clone was seen just once. The chain is built from TRBV3-1 (or the pseudogene TRBV3-2) and TRBJ1-1; D is unresolved. The CDR3 has 13 amino acids. V was cut by 1 base and J by 5 bases, with 8 bases left in between. Germline V gene lookup returns CDR1 LGHDT and CDR2 YNNKEL (reference sequence). CDR3 sequence: CASSQVRQTEAFF. DNA for the CDR3: TGTGCCAGCAGCCAAGTCCGGCAGACTGAAGCTTTCTTT.

On this clone itself: Sequence at one end of the junction differs from germline and may be a read error. The V gene is TRBV4-1, the J gene TRBJ2-3, with 11 positions matching TRBD2. This CDR3 comprises 16 residues. Germline V gene data show CDR1 as MGHRA and CDR2 as YSYEKL. The CDR3 protein is CASSQELAGGADTQYF. CDR3 in DNA: TGCGCTAGCAGCCAAGAGCTAGCGGGGGGTGCAGATACGCAGTATTTT.

This clone was observed a single time. This chain joins TRBV6-2 or TRBV6-3 and TRBJ2-7; 8 bases match TRBD2. The junction had 2 bases not matched to a gene; V was cut back by 6 bases and J by 1 base. From germline, CDR1 is MNHEY and CDR2 SVGEGT. The CDR3 runs 13 residues. CDR3 nucleotides: TGTGCCAGCAGCGGGGGGGAATCCTACGAGCAGTACTTC. Amino acid sequence: CASSGGESYEQYF.